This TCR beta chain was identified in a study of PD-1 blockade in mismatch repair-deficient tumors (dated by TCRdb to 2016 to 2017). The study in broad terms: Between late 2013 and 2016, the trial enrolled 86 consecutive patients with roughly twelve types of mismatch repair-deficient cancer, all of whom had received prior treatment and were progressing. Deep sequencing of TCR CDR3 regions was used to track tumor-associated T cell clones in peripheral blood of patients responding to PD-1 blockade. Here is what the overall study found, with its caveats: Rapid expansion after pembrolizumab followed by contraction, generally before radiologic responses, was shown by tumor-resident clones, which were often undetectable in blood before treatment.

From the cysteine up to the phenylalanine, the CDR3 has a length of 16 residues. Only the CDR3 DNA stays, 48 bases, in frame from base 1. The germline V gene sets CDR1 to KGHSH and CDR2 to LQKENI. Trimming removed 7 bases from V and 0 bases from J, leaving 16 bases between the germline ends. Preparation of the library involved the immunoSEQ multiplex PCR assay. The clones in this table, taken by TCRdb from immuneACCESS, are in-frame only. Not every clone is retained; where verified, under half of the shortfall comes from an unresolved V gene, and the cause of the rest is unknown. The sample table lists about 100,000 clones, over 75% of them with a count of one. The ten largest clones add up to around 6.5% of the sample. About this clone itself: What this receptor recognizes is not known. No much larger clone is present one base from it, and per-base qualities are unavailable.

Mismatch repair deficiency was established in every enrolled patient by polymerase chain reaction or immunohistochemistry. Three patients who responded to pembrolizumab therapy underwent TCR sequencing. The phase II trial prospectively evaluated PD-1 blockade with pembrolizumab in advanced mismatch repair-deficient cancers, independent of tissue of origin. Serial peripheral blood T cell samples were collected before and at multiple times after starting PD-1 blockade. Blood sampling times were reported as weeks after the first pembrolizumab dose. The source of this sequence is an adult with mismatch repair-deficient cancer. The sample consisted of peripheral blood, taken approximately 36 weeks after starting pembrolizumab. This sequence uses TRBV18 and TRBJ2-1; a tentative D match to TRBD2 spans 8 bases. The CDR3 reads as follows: CASLTREGASYNEQFF. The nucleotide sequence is TGTGCCAGCTTAACCCGGGAGGGGGCCTCCTACAATGAGCAGTTCTTC.